The 25 T cell receptor beta chains below come from one sample, sequenced in a study of blood T cells in healthy people across ages. Then a second PCR, running about 7 to 11 cycles, was carried out with a sample-barcoded 5' primer and a J-beta primer mix. TCRdb recomputed calls from the 5' RACE reads with MiXCR, one row per CDR3 protein. Among about 560,000 distinct CDR3 sequences listed, 25% to 35% were seen once. This sample also appeared in a second study, on T cells of mothers and their children.

Source material: blood. These receptors came from a boy between 2 and 10 years old in good health.

The chain has TRBV6-1 and TRBJ2-6, with D tentatively TRBD1 (6 bases). CDR3 length: 15 residues. V was cut by 3 bases and J by 3 bases, with 9 bases left in between. CDR1 and CDR2 (germline): MNHNS, SASEGT. The CDR3 DNA sequence: TGTGCCAGCAGTGAGGGGGCGCGTGGGGCCAACGTCCTGACTTTC. Its protein is CASSEGARGANVLTF.

This clonotype was seen a few times. The CDR3, as DNA: TGCAGTGCTAGAGGAGGGGGGCCCCTCTACAATGAGCAGTTCTTC. Protein sequence: CSARGGGPLYNEQFF. This sequence joins TRBV20-1 and TRBJ2-1; D might be TRBD1 or TRBD2, each matching 6 bases. This CDR3 region has 15 residues. V was pared by 1 base and J by 3 bases, with 13 bases between. Germline CDR1 DFQATT, CDR2 SNEGSKA (reference sequence).

This chain links TRBV24-1 with TRBJ2-5, with 7 bases that match TRBD1. The J call is doubtful: the DNA matches TRBJ2-7 better. The germline V gene has CDR1 KGHDR and CDR2 SFDVKD. The CDR3 loop spans 12 amino acids. Written as DNA, the CDR3 is TGTGCCACCAGTGACGGGGACAGCGAGCAGTACTTC. Encoded protein: CATSDGDSEQYF.

The chain is built from TRBV4-3 and TRBJ2-5, with 9 nucleotides matching TRBD2. The CDR3 is made up of 15 amino acids. Germline V gene data show CDR1 as LGHNA and CDR2 as YSLEER. The J segment lost 3 bases and the V segment lost 3 bases, leaving 5 bases of the junction unmatched. The CDR3 bases are TGCGCCAGCAGCCAGGGACTAGCCCCGGAAGAGACCCAGTACTTC. It specifies CASSQGLAPEETQYF.

This clonotype was found a few times. The V and J genes are TRBV7-3 and TRBJ2-2; D call uncertain. This CDR3 is built from 14 residues. Germline-derived CDR1 and CDR2 are SGHTA and FQGTGA. Trimming shortened V by 1 base and J by 2 bases, and 5 bases separated the two germline ends. CDR3 DNA: TGTGCCAGCAGCTTAAAGGTCAACACCGGGGAGCTGTTTTTT. Translation: CASSLKVNTGELFF.

This clonotype was recorded many times. The genes are TRBV5-1 and TRBJ2-5; tentatively, D is TRBD1 or TRBD2 (5 bases each). V gave up 4 bases and J gave up 2 bases, with 9 bases separating them. This CDR3 has 13 residues. The germline gives CDR1 SGHRS, CDR2 YFSETQ. The CDR3 DNA sequence: TGCGCCAGCAGCGTCGAGGGGCAAGAGACCCAGTACTTC. The encoded protein is CASSVEGQETQYF.

The chain is built from TRBV6-6 and TRBJ1-2, with TRBD1 matching over 9 bases. Unmatched junction bases numbered 8, after V lost 7 bases and J lost 8 bases. This CDR3 spans 13 amino acids. The germline V gene encodes CDR1 MNHNY and CDR2 SVGAGI (reference sequence). The CDR3 region has the DNA TGTGCCAGCACCCCGGGACAGGGCTACGGCTACACCTTC. Translating it yields CASTPGQGYGYTF.

V usage is TRBV5-1 and J usage is TRBJ2-5; D may be TRBD2 (5 bases). Germline-derived CDR1 and CDR2 are SGHRS and YFSETQ. This CDR3 comprises 14 residues. Trimming removed 0 bases from V and 3 bases from J, with 9 bases in between. The CDR3 DNA reads as TGCGCCAGCAGCTTGGGGCGGGTGGAAGAGACCCAGTACTTC. Its translation: CASSLGRVEETQYF.

Ten or more counts support this clonotype. The V call is TRBV28, the J call TRBJ1-5, with 11 bases matching TRBD1. J was trimmed by 5 bases and V by 3 bases; bases with no gene match: 9. This CDR3 has 17 residues. CDR1 and CDR2 from the germline V gene are MDHEN and SYDVKM. CDR3 sequence reads: CASSFMWGQGEDQPQHF. The CDR3 DNA follows: TGTGCCAGCAGTTTTATGTGGGGACAGGGGGAAGATCAGCCCCAGCATTTT.

The genes are TRBV28 and TRBJ1-4, with a tentative D call TRBD1 (6 bases). The ends were cut back, 4 bases at V and 8 bases at J, with 17 bases in the middle. This CDR3 is built from 15 residues. The germline gives CDR1 MDHEN, CDR2 SYDVKM. CDR3 sequence (DNA): TGTGCCAGCAGTTATCCGCAGGGGATAGGGGAAAAACTGTTTTTT. This codes for CASSYPQGIGEKLFF.

This clonotype has only a few counts. The chain links TRBV12-3 or TRBV12-4 to TRBJ2-5, with D perhaps matching TRBD1 (5 bases). V was shortened by 4 bases and J by 3 bases, with 12 bases between the two germline ends. The CDR3 is 14 residues long. CDR3 residues: CASSSDLGEETQYF. CDR3 bases: TGTGCCAGCAGTTCGGACCTAGGGGAAGAGACCCAGTACTTC.

There are many counts of this clonotype. This sequence joins TRBV2 and TRBJ2-2; D is uncertain. V gave up 6 bases and J gave up 6 bases, with 14 bases separating them. In germline, CDR1 is SNHLY, CDR2 FYNNEI. The CDR3 loop spans 14 amino acids. CDR3 residues: CASRLTESPGELFF. The DNA of the CDR3 is TGTGCCAGCAGACTGACTGAGTCGCCCGGGGAGCTGTTTTTT.

The J gene is TRBJ2-2, the V gene TRBV5-1; D gene ambiguous. Germline V gives CDR1 SGHRS, CDR2 YFSETQ. The CDR3 runs 13 residues. Trimming took off 4 bases at V and 6 bases at J, with 10 bases between the two ends. CDR3 in DNA: TGCGCCAGCAGCCCGGACGGGTCCGGGGAGCTGTTTTTT. Amino acids: CASSPDGSGELFF.

The V and J genes are TRBV7-9 and TRBJ2-7; 7 nucleotides align to TRBD2. This CDR3 is 15 amino acids long. Germline V gene lookup returns CDR1 SEHNR and CDR2 FQNEAQ (reference sequence). V gave up 6 bases and J gave up 1 base; unmatched junction bases: 9. The CDR3 DNA reads TGTGCCAGCAGGCCCCCGGCGGGGGAGTCCTACGAGCAGTACTTC. Translating gives CASRPPAGESYEQYF. Full variable domain (missing parts from reference TRBV7-9 and TRBJ2-7): DTGVSQNPRHKITKRGQNVTFRCDPISEHNRLYWYRQTLGQGPEFLTYFQNEAQLEKSRLLSDRFSAERPKGSFSTLEIQRTEQGDSAMYLCASRPPAGESYEQYFGPGTRLTVT.

In this sample, this clonotype turned up a few times. This chain connects TRBV6-5 to TRBJ1-4; tentatively, D is TRBD1 (6 bases). The V and J ends lost 6 bases and 8 bases respectively, with 13 bases between them. The CDR3 length is 13 residues. Germline V gene data show CDR1 as MNHEY and CDR2 as SVGAGI. The DNA for the CDR3 is TGTGCCAGCAGGGACAGCGGAGGCGAAAAACTGTTTTTT. This gives the protein CASRDSGGEKLFF.

The rearrangement links TRBV6-2 or TRBV6-3 to TRBJ1-2; D gene uncertain. The CDR3 is 14 amino acids. Trimming left V 6 bases short and J 4 bases short, with 15 bases between. The V gene's germline CDR1 is MNHEY and CDR2 SVGEGT. CDR3 residues: CASRTYGGSYGYTF. For the CDR3, the DNA is TGTGCCAGCAGAACCTACGGCGGGAGCTATGGCTACACCTTC.

This clonotype turned up a few times. The chain has TRBV7-9 and TRBJ2-4; no reliable D call. This CDR3 is 13 amino acids long. Per germline, CDR1 SEHNR and CDR2 FQNEAQ (reference sequence). V gave up 4 bases and J gave up 6 bases, with 10 bases separating them. CDR3 DNA sequence: TGTGCCAGCAGCTATTCGGGCCCAAACATTCAGTACTTC. It yields the protein CASSYSGPNIQYF.

The rearrangement uses TRBV10-3 and TRBJ1-1, with D unclear. The CDR3 spans 13 residues. Germline V lookup: CDR1 ENHRY, CDR2 SYGVKD. V was cut by 2 bases and J by 1 base, with 5 bases left in between. The CDR3 here is CAISELTNTEAFF. As DNA, the CDR3 is TGTGCCATCAGTGAGCTGACGAACACTGAAGCTTTCTTT.

This clonotype was detected only a few times. The chain uses TRBV6-1 and TRBJ2-5, with 14 bases that match TRBD2. Unmatched junction bases numbered 2, after V lost 4 bases and J lost 4 bases. The length of the CDR3 is 15 residues. CDR1 MNHNS and CDR2 SASEGT come from the germline V gene. In nucleotides, the CDR3 is TGTGCCAGCAGTGCGGGACTAGCGGGAGCAGAGACCCAGTACTTC. This codes for CASSAGLAGAETQYF.

CDR3 in amino acids: CSARDESVGQFF. For the CDR3, the DNA is TGCAGTGCTAGAGATGAAAGCGTGGGGCAGTTCTTC. This sequence joins TRBV20-1 and TRBJ2-5; no reliable D call. The J call may be incorrect, as the DNA end agrees better with TRBJ2-1. The CDR3 extends over 12 amino acids. Germline V CDR1 and CDR2: DFQATT, SNEGSKA (reference sequence).

This clonotype was detected a few times. This rearrangement joins TRBV29-1 to TRBJ1-1; D perhaps matches TRBD1 (6 bases). The CDR3 is 13 amino acids. The V gene's germline CDR1 is SQVTM and CDR2 ANQGSEA. Trimming cost V 5 bases and J 4 bases, with 14 bases left between them. CDR3 amino acids: CSVLTGQVTEAFF. CDR3 nucleotides: TGCAGCGTTTTAACAGGGCAGGTCACTGAAGCTTTCTTT.

CDR3 residues: CASSLQRGRQETQYF. The DNA of the CDR3 is TGTGCCAGCAGCTTACAGCGGGGGAGACAAGAGACCCAGTACTTC. The gene calls are TRBV7-3 and TRBJ2-5; 8 nucleotides align to TRBD2. This CDR3 is 15 amino acids long. Germline CDR1 reads SGHTA; CDR2 reads FQGTGA. Losses at the gene ends were 2 bases for V and 2 bases for J; bases not matched to a gene: 4.

The CDR3 region is CASSLEGGTYQPQHF. The CDR3 DNA reads TGCGCCAGCAGCTTGGAGGGGGGTACTTATCAGCCCCAGCATTTT. The rearrangement links TRBV5-1 to TRBJ1-5, with D possibly TRBD1 on 6 matching bases. The V gene lost 0 bases and the J gene lost 5 bases, with 12 bases spanning the gap. Germline values: CDR1 SGHRS, CDR2 YFSETQ. The CDR3 is 15 residues long.

In this sample, this clonotype turned up many times. A junction boundary mismatches the germline segment, possibly from a read error. This rearrangement joins TRBV2 to TRBJ2-5; D call uncertain. The CDR3 length is 15 residues. From germline, CDR1 is SNHLY and CDR2 FYNNEI. The CDR3 sequence is CASREVRAPGETQYF. CDR3 bases: TGTGCCAGCAGAGAAGTCCGGGCTCCTGGGGAGACCCAGTACTTC.

A few counts support this clonotype. One end of the junction is discordant with germline, which a read error may explain. CDR3 sequence (DNA): TGTGCTATCAGTGAGTTTCTCAGCAGCACAGATACGCAGTATTTT. It encodes CAISEFLSSTDTQYF. The chain combines TRBV10-3 with TRBJ2-3; D not certain. This CDR3 is 15 amino acids long. CDR1 and CDR2 from the germline V gene are ENHRY and SYGVKD.